The clone carrying this TCR beta chain has ten or more counts. Its cognate antigen is unknown. This sample was included in a study of molecular identifiers for immune sequencing clone quantification. Study results and limitations: Spiked TCR RNA from one Jurkat cell reportedly showed up when mixed among one million naive cells.

With listed TCR primers and previously described methods, bulk TCR libraries were prepared. TCRdb passed the PCR reads through MiXCR, listing each CDR3 protein once. The sample shows hundreds of thousands of distinct CDR3 sequences, around 25% of them seen only once. With 10%, 30% or 50% of RNA, about 19,000 to 1,000,000 naive CD8 T cells were sequenced. A CD8+CD4-CCR7+CD45RA+ gate was used to sort naive CD8 T cells. With V trimmed by 4 bases and J by 2 bases, 2 bases remained unmatched. Per germline, CDR1 PRHDT and CDR2 FYEKMQ (reference sequence). This CDR3 has 14 amino acids. Source material: naive CD8+ T cells from blood, with Jurkat cell RNA spiked in. Described subset: FACS-sorted CD8+CD4-CCR7+CD45RA+ naive T cells. The chain couples TRBV13 to TRBJ1-2, with 9 positions matching TRBD1. This TCR derives from a human donor in good health. Some libraries in this study had Jurkat cell RNA spiked in. The CDR3 protein is CASSSGQGNYGYTF. The DNA for the CDR3 is TGTGCCAGCAGCTCCGGACAGGGGAACTATGGCTACACCTTC. Filled out from reference TRBV13 and TRBJ1-2, the complete variable domain reads AAGVIQSPRHLIKEKRETATLKCYPIPRHDTVYWYQQGPGQDPQFLISFYEKMQSDKGSIPDRFSAQQFSDYHSELNMSSLELGDSALYFCASSSGQGNYGYTFGSGTRLTVV.